A selection of T cell receptor beta chains follows, all from one sample in a study of blood T cell repertoires in COVID-19. This table comes from immunoSEQ multiplex PCR, and its TCRdb copy is limited to in-frame clones, with some not included. The repertoire has 140,000 to 150,000 clones, about 88% of them found once; the top ten carry about 2.5%. The material sequenced was peripheral blood. The receptors here all came from a human donor in a cohort sampled during active COVID-19. CDR3s leave out the opening cysteine and the closing phenylalanine or tryptophan. The order of the fields is V gene, D gene, CDR3 protein. D genes are given only for firm matches.

v_call: TRBV6-5
d_call: -
cdr3_aa: ASSASTNYGYT

v_call: TRBV7-9
d_call: -
cdr3_aa: ASSFGGNQPQH

v_call: TRBV28
d_call: TRBD1
cdr3_aa: ASSYTGTGFYEQY

v_call: TRBV7-3
d_call: -
cdr3_aa: ASSAGSEQF

v_call: TRBV4-3
d_call: -
cdr3_aa: ASSQEGTYEQY

v_call: TRBV28
d_call: TRBD2
cdr3_aa: ASPRGSGRIKSTDTQY

v_call: TRBV7-3
d_call: TRBD2
cdr3_aa: ASTPREGWSYEQY

v_call: TRBV11-3
d_call: -
cdr3_aa: ASSLGPRTQGANSPLH

v_call: TRBV5-5
d_call: TRBD1
cdr3_aa: ASSKPGTGNTEAF

v_call: TRBV15
d_call: -
cdr3_aa: ATSRVDLGEQY

v_call: TRBV4-3
d_call: TRBD1
cdr3_aa: ASSQQQGGGGELF

v_call: TRBV3-1/TRBV3-2
d_call: TRBD2
cdr3_aa: ASSQVGGRTYNEQF

v_call: TRBV29-1
d_call: -
cdr3_aa: SVGHPGVLTEAF

v_call: TRBV6-5
d_call: TRBD1
cdr3_aa: ASSFRDRAYEQY

v_call: TRBV2
d_call: -
cdr3_aa: ASIGQERGSSYEQY

v_call: TRBV21-1
d_call: -
cdr3_aa: ASSLGLMGLAGQETQY

v_call: TRBV20-1
d_call: -
cdr3_aa: SATLVSEQF

v_call: TRBV27
d_call: -
cdr3_aa: ASSSAGTHYEQY

v_call: TRBV6-2/TRBV6-3
d_call: -
cdr3_aa: ASSYHGTRDSPLH

v_call: TRBV7-2
d_call: -
cdr3_aa: ASSRNSGGETQY

v_call: TRBV5-1
d_call: -
cdr3_aa: ASSLDTQGYNSPLH

v_call: TRBV3-1/TRBV3-2
d_call: TRBD1
cdr3_aa: ASSQTTGTYEQY

v_call: TRBV6-5
d_call: TRBD1
cdr3_aa: ASSYPGTGTYEQY

v_call: TRBV4-1
d_call: TRBD1
cdr3_aa: ASSQPGQAGNTIY

v_call: TRBV4-1
d_call: TRBD2
cdr3_aa: ASSPLTSGRGSSYNEQF

v_call: TRBV7-8
d_call: -
cdr3_aa: ASSLTGNTGELF

v_call: TRBV5-1
d_call: -
cdr3_aa: ASSPVAGYEQY

v_call: TRBV5-8
d_call: TRBD2
cdr3_aa: ASSPPAGEGQETQY

v_call: TRBV5-5
d_call: -
cdr3_aa: ASSLEAGAPQSYEQY

v_call: TRBV6-5
d_call: -
cdr3_aa: ASTRQRNTEAF

v_call: TRBV20-1
d_call: TRBD1
cdr3_aa: SASFPRGPAGYT

v_call: TRBV10-3
d_call: -
cdr3_aa: AIRLNTEAF

v_call: TRBV27
d_call: -
cdr3_aa: ASSTRVRSPNYGYT

v_call: TRBV4-3
d_call: -
cdr3_aa: ASSQDLGVTYEQY

v_call: TRBV15
d_call: -
cdr3_aa: ATSADRSLAKNIQY

v_call: TRBV7-9
d_call: -
cdr3_aa: ASSSTVSGANVLT

v_call: TRBV6-5
d_call: -
cdr3_aa: ASSYSRVVGYT

v_call: TRBV6-2/TRBV6-3
d_call: -
cdr3_aa: ASSSQARKGYT

v_call: TRBV6-5
d_call: TRBD2
cdr3_aa: ASRRGGQSWTQY

v_call: TRBV19
d_call: -
cdr3_aa: ASSRTGSGANVLT

v_call: TRBV11-3
d_call: TRBD2
cdr3_aa: ASSFRTSGSDEQF

v_call: TRBV6-5
d_call: -
cdr3_aa: ASRRTDNQPQH

v_call: TRBV28
d_call: -
cdr3_aa: ASSFGGVDEKLF

v_call: TRBV7-2
d_call: TRBD1
cdr3_aa: ASSLDGTGDYGYT

v_call: TRBV19
d_call: -
cdr3_aa: ASRKGVNNQPQH

v_call: TRBV4-3
d_call: -
cdr3_aa: ASSQDTGLDSTIY